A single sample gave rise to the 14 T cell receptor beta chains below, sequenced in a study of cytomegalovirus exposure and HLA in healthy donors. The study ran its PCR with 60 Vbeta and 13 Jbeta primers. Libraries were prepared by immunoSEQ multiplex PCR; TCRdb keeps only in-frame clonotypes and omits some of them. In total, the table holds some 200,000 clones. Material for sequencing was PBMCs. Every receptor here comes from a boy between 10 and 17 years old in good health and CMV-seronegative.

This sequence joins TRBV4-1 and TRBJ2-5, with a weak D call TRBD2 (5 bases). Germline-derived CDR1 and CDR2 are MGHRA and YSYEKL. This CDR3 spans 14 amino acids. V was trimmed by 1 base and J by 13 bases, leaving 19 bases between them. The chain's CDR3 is CASSQVPGTGSRYF. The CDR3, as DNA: TGCGCCAGCAGCCAAGTCCCAGGTACGGGGTCGAGGTACTTC.

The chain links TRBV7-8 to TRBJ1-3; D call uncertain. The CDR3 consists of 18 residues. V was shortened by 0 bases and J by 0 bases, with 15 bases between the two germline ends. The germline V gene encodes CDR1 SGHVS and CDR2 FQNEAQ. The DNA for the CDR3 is TGTGCCAGCAGCTTAGCGCGGTGGCTGCTGAGCTCTGGAAACACCATATATTTT. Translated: CASSLARWLLSSGNTIYF.

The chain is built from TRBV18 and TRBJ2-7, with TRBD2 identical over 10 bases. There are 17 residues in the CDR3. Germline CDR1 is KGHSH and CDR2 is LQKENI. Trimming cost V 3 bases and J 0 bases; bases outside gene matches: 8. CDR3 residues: CASSPKGTSESSYEQYF. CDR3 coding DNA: TGTGCCAGCTCACCGAAGGGGACTAGCGAGAGCTCCTACGAGCAGTACTTC.

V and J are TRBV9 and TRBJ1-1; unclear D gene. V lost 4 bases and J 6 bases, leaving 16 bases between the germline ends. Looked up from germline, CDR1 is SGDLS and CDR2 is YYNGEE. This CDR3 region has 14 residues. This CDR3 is CASSPPATAAEAFF. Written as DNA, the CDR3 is TGTGCCAGCAGCCCACCGGCCACAGCGGCTGAAGCTTTCTTT.

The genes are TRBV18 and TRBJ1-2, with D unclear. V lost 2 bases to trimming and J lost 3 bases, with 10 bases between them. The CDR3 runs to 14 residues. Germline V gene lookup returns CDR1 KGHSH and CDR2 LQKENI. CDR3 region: CASSPSLADYGYTF. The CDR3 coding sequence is TGTGCCAGCTCACCAAGTCTTGCGGACTATGGCTACACCTTC. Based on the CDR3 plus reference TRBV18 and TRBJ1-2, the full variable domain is NAGVMQNPRHLVRRRGQEARLRCSPMKGHSHVYWYRQLPEEGLKFMVYLQKENIIDESGMPKERFSAEFPKEGPSILRIQQVVRGDSAAYFCASSPSLADYGYTFGSGTRLTVV.

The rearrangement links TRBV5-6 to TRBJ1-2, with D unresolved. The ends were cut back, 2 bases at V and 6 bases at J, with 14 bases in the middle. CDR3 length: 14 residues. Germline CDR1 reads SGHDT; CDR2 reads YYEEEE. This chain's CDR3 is CASSFGPGVNGYTF. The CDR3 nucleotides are TGTGCCAGCAGCTTCGGGCCCGGGGTGAATGGCTACACCTTC. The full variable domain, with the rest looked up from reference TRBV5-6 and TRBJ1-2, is DAGVTQSPTHLIKTRGQQVTLRCSPKSGHDTVSWYQQALGQGPQFIFQYYEEEERQRGNFPDRFSGHQFPNYSSELNVNALLLGDSALYLCASSFGPGVNGYTFGSGTRLTVV.

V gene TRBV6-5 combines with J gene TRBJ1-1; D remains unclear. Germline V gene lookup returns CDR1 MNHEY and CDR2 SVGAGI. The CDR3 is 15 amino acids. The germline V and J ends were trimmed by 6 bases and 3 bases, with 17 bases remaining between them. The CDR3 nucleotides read TGTGCCAGCAGACATAGAGGGAGTCGGGACACTGAAGCTTTCTTT. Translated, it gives CASRHRGSRDTEAFF.

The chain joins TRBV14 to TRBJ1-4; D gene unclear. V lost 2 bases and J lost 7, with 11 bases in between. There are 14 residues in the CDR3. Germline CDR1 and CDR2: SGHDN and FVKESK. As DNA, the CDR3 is TGTGCCAGCAGCCAAAAAGGGAGGAGTGAAAAACTGTTTTTT. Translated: CASSQKGRSEKLFF.

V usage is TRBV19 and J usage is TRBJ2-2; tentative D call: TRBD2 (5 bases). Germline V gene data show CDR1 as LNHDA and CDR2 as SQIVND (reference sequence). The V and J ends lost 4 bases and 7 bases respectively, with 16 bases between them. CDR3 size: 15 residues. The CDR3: CASSNPDPRGGELFF. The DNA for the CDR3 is TGTGCCAGTAGTAATCCGGACCCCCGGGGCGGGGAGCTGTTTTTT.

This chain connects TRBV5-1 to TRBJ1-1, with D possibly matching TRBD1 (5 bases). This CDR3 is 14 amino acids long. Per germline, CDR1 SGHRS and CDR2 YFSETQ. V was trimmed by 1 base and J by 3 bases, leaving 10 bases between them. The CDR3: CASSLRWGDTEAFF. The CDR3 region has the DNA TGCGCCAGCAGCTTGAGGTGGGGGGACACTGAAGCTTTCTTT.

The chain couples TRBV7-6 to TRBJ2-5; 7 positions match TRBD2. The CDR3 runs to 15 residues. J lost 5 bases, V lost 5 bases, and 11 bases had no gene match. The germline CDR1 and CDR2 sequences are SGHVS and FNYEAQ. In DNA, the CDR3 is TGTGCCAGCAGCCTGGACCCGGGGGGAGAGGAGACCCAGTACTTC. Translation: CASSLDPGGEETQYF.

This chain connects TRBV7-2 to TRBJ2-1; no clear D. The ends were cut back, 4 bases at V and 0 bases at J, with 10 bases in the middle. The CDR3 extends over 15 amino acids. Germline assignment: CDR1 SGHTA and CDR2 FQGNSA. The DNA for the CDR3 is TGTGCCAGCAGCTACTACCCAGACTCCTACAATGAGCAGTTCTTC. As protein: CASSYYPDSYNEQFF.

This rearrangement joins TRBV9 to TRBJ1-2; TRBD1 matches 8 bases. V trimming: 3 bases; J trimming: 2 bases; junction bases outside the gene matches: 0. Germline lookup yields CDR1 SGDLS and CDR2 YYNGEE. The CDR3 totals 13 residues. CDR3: CASSGQGNYGYTF. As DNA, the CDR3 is TGTGCCAGCAGCGGACAGGGGAACTATGGCTACACCTTC.

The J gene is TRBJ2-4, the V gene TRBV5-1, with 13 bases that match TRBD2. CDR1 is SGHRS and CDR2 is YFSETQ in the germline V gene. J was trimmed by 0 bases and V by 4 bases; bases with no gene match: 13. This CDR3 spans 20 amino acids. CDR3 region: CASSPGTSGTGILAKNIQYF. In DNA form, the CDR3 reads TGCGCCAGCAGCCCCGGGACTAGCGGGACAGGTATATTAGCCAAAAACATTCAGTACTTC.